These T cell receptor beta chains were read from a single sample in a study of Graves' ophthalmopathy and Graves' hyperthyroidism. One entry per CDR3 protein, called by TCRdb with MiXCR from the multiplex PCR reads. The table has roughly 610,000 distinct CDR3 sequences, 20% to 25% seen once. The sample taken for sequencing was peripheral blood. The receptors shown here come from a woman younger than 35 with stable Graves' hyperthyroidism. Some clones in this sample may be carry-over from other donors' samples. Each CDR3 is given with its conserved first and last residue. D genes are given only for firm matches. Size tells how often a clone was seen (once, few, many) or the class of an expanded clone, and some rows leave it out.

V	size	D	J	DNA	CDR3
TRBV10-3	many	NA	TRBJ1-6	TGTGCCATCAGTGGTACAGGTCGCAGGGATTCACCCCTCCACTTT	CAISGTGRRDSPLHF
TRBV30	many	NA	TRBJ1-2	TGTGCCTGGAGTGTATCGGCAGGGCGGCATGGCTACACCTTC	CAWSVSAGRHGYTF
TRBV30	many	TRBD1	TRBJ1-6	TGTGCCTGGAGTGCTGACAGGGTCCATTCACCCCTCCACTTT	CAWSADRVHSPLHF
TRBV19	many	NA	TRBJ1-5	TGTGCCAGTAGTTGGTCCGCGAATCAGCCCCAGCATTTT	CASSWSANQPQHF
TRBV6-2/TRBV6-3	NA	NA	TRBJ2-7	TGTGCCAGCAGTTACTCGAAGTTAATCGGATCCTACGAGCAGTACTTC	CASSYSKLIGSYEQYF
TRBV6-5	many	NA	TRBJ1-2	TGTGCCATCCCCCTGACAGCGCTCTATGGCTACACCTTC	CAIPLTALYGYTF
TRBV28	few	TRBD1	TRBJ1-2	TGTGCCAGCAGGGGAGGGGACAGCCAGAATTATGGCTACACCTTC	CASRGGDSQNYGYTF
TRBV30	many	NA	TRBJ1-5	TGTGCCTGGAGTGTTGGGAGTAGCAATCAGCCCCAGCATTTT	CAWSVGSSNQPQHF
TRBV19	NA	TRBD1	TRBJ2-7	TGTGCCAGTAGTCTCGGACAGGGGCCCATCGAGCAGTACTTC	CASSLGQGPIEQYF
TRBV2	few	TRBD2	TRBJ2-5	TGTGCCAGCAGGAAACTAGCGGGGGGAATGGAGACCCAGTACTTC	CASRKLAGGMETQYF
TRBV5-8	NA	NA	TRBJ2-2	TGTGCCAGCAGCTCGCTTACAGCGAACACCGGGGAGCTGTTTTTT	CASSSLTANTGELFF
TRBV10-2	many	TRBD1	TRBJ1-2	TGCGCCAGCAGTGAGTTCGGACAGGGGGCAGCTAACTATGGCTACACCTTC	CASSEFGQGAANYGYTF
TRBV19	few	NA	TRBJ1-5	TGTGCCAGTAGTATAGTAGGAAATCAGCCCCAGCATTTT	CASSIVGNQPQHF
TRBV6-1	many	NA	TRBJ2-3	TGTGCCAGCGTACGGACAGCTAGCACAGATACGCAGTATTTT	CASVRTASTDTQYF
TRBV12-3/TRBV12-4	NA	NA	TRBJ2-2	TGTGCCAGCAGTCCCAACAGGGACGGGGAGCTGTTTTTT	CASSPNRDGELFF
TRBV6-5	many	TRBD1	TRBJ1-1	TGTGCCAGCAGTTACCTCTCCGGGAGGGGGCGGTACACTGAAGCTTTCTTT	CASSYLSGRGRYTEAFF
TRBV20-1	many	TRBD1	TRBJ1-2	TGCAGTGCTAGAGCACACGGACAGGGGGAGGACGGCTACACCTTC	CSARAHGQGEDGYTF
TRBV18	few	NA	TRBJ2-4	TGTGCCAGCTCACAATCAGAAGCCCAAAACATTCAGTACTTC	CASSQSEAQNIQYF
TRBV12-3/TRBV12-4	NA	TRBD2	TRBJ2-7	TGTGCCAGCAGTCCCAGCGGGAGGGCCGACTACGAGCAGTACTTC	CASSPSGRADYEQYF
TRBV2	NA	TRBD1	TRBJ1-4	TGTGCCAGCAGCGACGACAGGGGGCTGGTAAAACTGTTTTTT	CASSDDRGLVKLFF
TRBV12-3/TRBV12-4	NA	TRBD1	TRBJ1-5	TGTGCCAGCAGTCGATATGAGGGGGCTAGCAATCAGCCCCAGCATTTT	CASSRYEGASNQPQHF
TRBV29-1	few	TRBD1	TRBJ1-1	TGCAGCGTGGGCAGGGGGATTAGGGACACTGAAGCTTTCTTT	CSVGRGIRDTEAFF
TRBV3-1	few	NA	TRBJ1-5	TGTGCCAGCAGCAAGTCAAGGGTCGGGTCAACAGATCAGCCCCAGCATTTT	CASSKSRVGSTDQPQHF
TRBV15	many	TRBD1	TRBJ1-2	TGTGCCACCAGCAGAGGACGGACAGGAAGGGATGGCTACACCTTC	CATSRGRTGRDGYTF
TRBV5-1	many	TRBD1	TRBJ1-1	TGCGCCAGCAGCATCTCAGGGGGCAAGGACACTGAAGCTTTCTTT	CASSISGGKDTEAFF
TRBV7-2	many	TRBD1	TRBJ2-4	TGTGCCAGCAGCCTCGACAGGGAAGTAGCCAAAAACATTCAGTACTTC	CASSLDREVAKNIQYF
TRBV6-5	many	TRBD1	TRBJ1-2	TGTGCCAGCAGTTACTCTTACGCCGGACAGGGTAACTATGGCTACACCTTC	CASSYSYAGQGNYGYTF
TRBV29-1	many	NA	TRBJ2-4	TGCAGCGTTGAATGGGGCCAGGACATTCAGTACTTC	CSVEWGQDIQYF
TRBV7-2	many	NA	TRBJ1-1	TGTGCCAGCAGCCCGCTCAATGAAGCTTTCTTT	CASSPLNEAFF
TRBV27	few	TRBD1	TRBJ1-1	TGTGCCAGCAGTCTTGGGACAGGGTTGGGGACTGAAGCTTTCTTT	CASSLGTGLGTEAFF
TRBV28	many	NA	TRBJ1-6	TGTGCCAGCAGTTTACTGGGTTCCTATAATTCACCCCTCCACTTT	CASSLLGSYNSPLHF
TRBV4-1	NA	TRBD1	TRBJ1-5	TGCGCCAGCAGCCAAGATCTTCACCTCCCAACAGGGGGCCGAAATCAGCCCCAGCATTTT	CASSQDLHLPTGGRNQPQHF
TRBV12-3/TRBV12-4	many	NA	TRBJ1-1	TGTGCCACCAACCTGAACACTGAAGCTTTCTTT	CATNLNTEAFF
TRBV5-1	many	NA	TRBJ1-1	TGCGCCAGCAGCCCAGACTTGGAGGGTGAAGCTTTCTTT	CASSPDLEGEAFF
TRBV5-1	NA	NA	TRBJ2-6	TGCGCCAGCAGCTTGGAAACCTCTGGGGCCAACGTCCTGACTTTC	CASSLETSGANVLTF
TRBV7-2	NA	TRBD1	TRBJ2-5	TGTGCCAGCAGCTACAGGGGGGTAAAGACCCAGTACTTC	CASSYRGVKTQYF
TRBV29-1	NA	TRBD1	TRBJ2-2	TGCAGCGTTTCAGGGGGTAACGGGGAGCTGTTTTTT	CSVSGGNGELFF
TRBV18	NA	NA	TRBJ2-4	TGTGCCAGCTCACCAGGGGATAAGAACATTCAGTACTTC	CASSPGDKNIQYF
TRBV12-3/TRBV12-4	NA	TRBD1	TRBJ2-6	TGTGCCAGCAGTTCATGGACAGGGGCAACTGGGGCCAACGTCCTGACTTTC	CASSSWTGATGANVLTF
TRBV5-1	many	TRBD1	TRBJ1-6	TGCGCCAGCAGCGTGACAGGGGAATATAATTCACCCCTCCACTTT	CASSVTGEYNSPLHF